The TCR beta chain under discussion was sequenced for a study of vaccination and CD4 T cells after COVID-19. Study-wide background: Post-vaccine sampling followed dose two by a median about 69 days (range 14 to 241). The stimulus for the cells was overlapping spike peptides derived from SARS-CoV-2, HCoV-NL63, HCoV-OC43 and HCoV-229E.

Note on this clonotype: Its antigen is as yet unknown.

Cultured CD4+ T cell DNA was sequenced using the Oncomine TCR Beta short-read assay. TCRdb recomputed calls from the PCR reads with MiXCR, one row per CDR3 protein. The table shows some 12,000 distinct CDR3 sequences, with over 55% occurring only once. Treatment in this sample: approximately nine-day PBMC culture with coronavirus spike peptide pools or control peptides (ViraFEST assay). Per-well cultures of 2 million to 2.5 million PBMCs received about 9.5 IU/ml IL-2 and around 10 ug/ml peptide pools. Sample: CD4+ T cells from blood, cultured in vitro. The TCR was taken from a human donor who had recovered from COVID-19.

The CDR3 sequence is CASSLVVGGDYEQYF. CDR3 nucleotides: TGTGCCAGCAGCTTAGTGGTGGGGGGGGACTACGAGCAGTACTTC. The chain carries TRBV7-2 and TRBJ2-7; 7 bases align to TRBD2. This CDR3 region has 15 residues. V was clipped by 1 base and J by 3 bases; unmatched bases: 6. The germline V gene encodes CDR1 SGHTA and CDR2 FQGNSA.